This is a list of T cell receptor beta chains from one sample in a study of blood T cells in healthy people across ages. TCRdb reanalysed the 5' RACE reads using MiXCR and keeps one entry per CDR3 protein. This table has about 1 million distinct CDR3 sequences, 35% to 50% appearing once. The specimen sequenced was blood. These receptors were taken from a woman aged 60-70 years in good health. CDR3s include the opening cysteine and the closing phenylalanine or tryptophan. The order of the fields is J gene, D gene, V gene, clone size, CDR3 protein, CDR3 DNA. The D gene is left open where the match is weak. Size tells how often a clone was seen (once, few, many) or the class of an expanded clone, and some rows leave it out.

J gene: TRBJ2-3; D gene: TRBD1; V gene: TRBV3-1; clone size: .; CDR3 protein: CASSQASRTGSVDTQYF; CDR3 DNA: TGTGCCAGCAGCCAAGCCTCCCGGACAGGGTCGGTAGATACGCAGTATTTT
J gene: TRBJ2-6; D gene: .; V gene: TRBV2; clone size: few; CDR3 protein: CASSELTSGANVLTF; CDR3 DNA: TGTGCCAGCAGCGAACTCACCTCTGGGGCCAACGTCCTGACTTTC
J gene: TRBJ1-6; D gene: TRBD1; V gene: TRBV20-1; clone size: few; CDR3 protein: CSAETGTGGSSPLHF; CDR3 DNA: TGCAGTGCAGAGACCGGGACAGGGGGTTCTTCACCCCTCCACTTT
J gene: TRBJ2-1; D gene: TRBD2; V gene: TRBV2; clone size: .; CDR3 protein: CASRERTSGGDEQFF; CDR3 DNA: TGTGCCAGCAGAGAAAGGACTAGCGGAGGGGATGAGCAGTTCTTC
J gene: TRBJ2-7; D gene: TRBD2; V gene: TRBV6-1; clone size: .; CDR3 protein: CASRKVSGTSGVSSYNEQYF; CDR3 DNA: TGTGCCAGCAGAAAAGTGTCCGGGACTAGCGGGGTAAGCTCCTACAATGAGCAGTACTTC
J gene: TRBJ2-7; D gene: .; V gene: TRBV14; clone size: many; CDR3 protein: CASSPRALYEQYF; CDR3 DNA: TGTGCCAGCAGCCCCAGGGCCCTCTACGAGCAGTACTTC
J gene: TRBJ1-5; D gene: .; V gene: TRBV27; clone size: many; CDR3 protein: CASSLSQFNQPQHF; CDR3 DNA: TGTGCCAGCAGTTTGTCACAGTTCAATCAGCCCCAGCATTTT
J gene: TRBJ2-5; D gene: TRBD1; V gene: TRBV10-2; clone size: .; CDR3 protein: CASTSNRGAQETQYF; CDR3 DNA: TGCGCCAGCACCTCCAACAGGGGGGCCCAAGAGACCCAGTACTTC
J gene: TRBJ2-2; D gene: .; V gene: TRBV29-1; clone size: .; CDR3 protein: CSVEDTGELFF; CDR3 DNA: TGCAGCGTTGAGGACACCGGGGAGCTGTTTTTT
J gene: TRBJ2-1; D gene: .; V gene: TRBV15; clone size: few; CDR3 protein: CATSRDPGRVVNEQFF; CDR3 DNA: TGTGCCACCAGCAGAGATCCGGGCAGGGTGGTTAATGAGCAGTTCTTC
J gene: TRBJ2-5; D gene: .; V gene: TRBV14; clone size: .; CDR3 protein: CASSQLGDLQETQYF; CDR3 DNA: TGTGCCAGCAGCCAATTGGGGGACCTTCAAGAGACCCAGTACTTC
J gene: TRBJ2-7; D gene: .; V gene: TRBV4-1; clone size: .; CDR3 protein: CASSPLSGEDCEQYF; CDR3 DNA: TGCGCCAGCAGCCCATTATCGGGGGAAGACTGCGAGCAGTACTTC
J gene: TRBJ2-1; D gene: TRBD2; V gene: TRBV27; clone size: .; CDR3 protein: CASTLAGPYNEQFF; CDR3 DNA: TGTGCCAGCACCCTAGCGGGACCTTACAATGAGCAGTTCTTC
J gene: TRBJ2-7; D gene: .; V gene: TRBV25-1; clone size: once; CDR3 protein: CASSGTGGSEHEQYF; CDR3 DNA: TGTGCCAGCAGTGGCACCGGGGGCTCAGAACACGAGCAGTACTTC
J gene: TRBJ2-5; D gene: TRBD2; V gene: TRBV7-2; clone size: .; CDR3 protein: CASSRLAGGLETQDF; CDR3 DNA: TGTGCCAGCAGCCGACTAGCGGGAGGGTTAGAGACCCAGGACTTC
J gene: TRBJ2-7; D gene: TRBD2; V gene: TRBV4-2; clone size: .; CDR3 protein: CASSQLGGGAGYEQYF; CDR3 DNA: TGTGCCAGCAGCCAACTTGGCGGGGGGGCCGGGTACGAGCAGTACTTC
J gene: TRBJ2-7; D gene: TRBD2; V gene: TRBV20-1; clone size: .; CDR3 protein: CSAGILTSGATYEQYF; CDR3 DNA: TGCAGTGCTGGCATCCTCACTAGCGGGGCGACCTACGAGCAGTACTTC
J gene: TRBJ2-7; D gene: TRBD1; V gene: TRBV12-3/TRBV12-4; clone size: .; CDR3 protein: CASSMGDRGLGEQYF; CDR3 DNA: TGTGCCAGCAGTATGGGGGACAGGGGGCTCGGCGAGCAGTACTTC
J gene: TRBJ1-5; D gene: .; V gene: TRBV12-3/TRBV12-4; clone size: many; CDR3 protein: CASSFEGFQPQHF; CDR3 DNA: TGTGCCAGCAGTTTCGAGGGTTTTCAGCCCCAGCATTTT
J gene: TRBJ2-7; D gene: .; V gene: TRBV6-5; clone size: .; CDR3 protein: CASSYSDASYEQYF; CDR3 DNA: TGTGCCAGCAGTTACTCCGACGCGTCCTACGAGCAGTACTTC
J gene: TRBJ1-1; D gene: .; V gene: TRBV7-8; clone size: .; CDR3 protein: CASSLKGAEAFF; CDR3 DNA: TGTGCCAGCAGCCTGAAAGGGGCTGAAGCTTTCTTT
J gene: TRBJ2-1; D gene: .; V gene: TRBV5-5; clone size: .; CDR3 protein: CASSPERVYNEQFF; CDR3 DNA: TGTGCCAGCAGCCCCGAGAGGGTCTACAATGAGCAGTTCTTC
J gene: TRBJ2-1; D gene: TRBD2; V gene: TRBV7-6; clone size: few; CDR3 protein: CASSLDGGSVNEQFF; CDR3 DNA: TGTGCCAGCAGCTTAGATGGCGGGAGTGTTAATGAGCAGTTCTTC
J gene: TRBJ2-1; D gene: .; V gene: TRBV27; clone size: .; CDR3 protein: CASSLYPAELYNEQFF; CDR3 DNA: TGTGCCAGCAGTTTATACCCCGCAGAACTGTACAATGAGCAGTTCTTC
J gene: TRBJ2-1; D gene: .; V gene: TRBV9; clone size: .; CDR3 protein: CASSVVAGRYNEQFF; CDR3 DNA: TGTGCCAGCAGCGTAGTTGCGGGACGTTACAATGAGCAGTTCTTC
J gene: TRBJ2-7; D gene: .; V gene: TRBV12-3/TRBV12-4; clone size: .; CDR3 protein: CASSYLTRGEQYF; CDR3 DNA: TGTGCCAGCAGCTACCTGACCCGGGGCGAGCAGTACTTC
J gene: TRBJ1-6; D gene: .; V gene: TRBV9; clone size: .; CDR3 protein: CASSGSGTQDSPLHF; CDR3 DNA: TGTGCCAGCAGCGGAAGCGGGACCCAGGATTCACCCCTCCACTTT
J gene: TRBJ2-1; D gene: .; V gene: TRBV5-1; clone size: .; CDR3 protein: CASSLAANRYNEQFF; CDR3 DNA: TGCGCCAGCAGCTTGGCAGCGAATCGCTACAATGAGCAGTTCTTC
J gene: TRBJ2-3; D gene: .; V gene: TRBV6-5; clone size: .; CDR3 protein: CASRKTRSATDTQYF; CDR3 DNA: TGTGCCAGCAGGAAGACTAGGAGTGCGACAGATACGCAGTATTTT
J gene: TRBJ2-5; D gene: TRBD1; V gene: TRBV6-5; clone size: .; CDR3 protein: CASSYGTGGRQETQYF; CDR3 DNA: TGTGCCAGCAGTTACGGTACAGGGGGTCGACAAGAGACCCAGTACTTC
J gene: TRBJ2-3; D gene: .; V gene: TRBV30; clone size: .; CDR3 protein: CAWSKAGPDTQYF; CDR3 DNA: TGTGCCTGGAGTAAGGCCGGACCAGATACGCAGTATTTT
J gene: TRBJ1-2; D gene: .; V gene: TRBV12-3/TRBV12-4; clone size: .; CDR3 protein: CASSRPGLGYTF; CDR3 DNA: TGTGCCAGCAGTCGACCGGGACTTGGCTACACCTTC
J gene: TRBJ2-7; D gene: .; V gene: TRBV20-1; clone size: few; CDR3 protein: CSATTATTYEQYF; CDR3 DNA: TGCAGTGCTACGACAGCTACAACCTACGAGCAGTACTTC
J gene: TRBJ1-2; D gene: .; V gene: TRBV10-3; clone size: .; CDR3 protein: CAINRDTSNYGYTF; CDR3 DNA: TGTGCCATCAACCGGGACACATCTAACTATGGCTACACCTTC
J gene: TRBJ2-7; D gene: .; V gene: TRBV27; clone size: .; CDR3 protein: CASRSGFEQYF; CDR3 DNA: TGTGCCAGCAGGTCGGGTTTCGAGCAGTACTTC